The entry below gives a single T cell receptor (beta chain) sequence along with its context. The sample is drawn from a study of blood T cell repertoires in COVID-19. Looking at the study overall: The samples span acute and convalescent COVID-19 from the United States, Italy and Spain.

In the study's own analysis: Reference gene primers were amplified, and this amplification served to estimate nucleated cell counts. Generated by immunoSEQ multiplex PCR, the TCRdb table keeps only in-frame clones and is missing some. Clonal size and the V and J genes are those of that table, whereas D and trimming came from the DNA. Of more than 300,000 clones in the sample, around 90% were seen once. This receptor was obtained from a woman between 18 and 29 years old who had recovered from COVID-19. Specimen: PBMCs or T cells enriched from blood (not recorded which).

In DNA, the CDR3 is TGTGCCAGCAGCTTGGGGACAGGGATTGTTGCTGAAGCTTTCTTT. It yields the protein CASSLGTGIVAEAFF. The V call is TRBV7-2, the J call TRBJ1-1, with 9 bases fitting TRBD1. Per germline, CDR1 SGHTA and CDR2 FQGNSA. The CDR3 is 15 residues long. J gave up 6 bases and V 3 bases, and 8 bases lay outside the gene matches.